Included here is one T cell receptor beta chain sequence, with context. This entry belongs to a study of blood T cell repertoires in COVID-19. Assay: immunoSEQ multiplex PCR; the TCRdb copy retains only in-frame clones and omits some. The table shows some 130,000 clones, with roughly 86% occurring only once. Germline lookup yields CDR1 SGDLS and CDR2 YYNGEE. The CDR3 extends over 16 amino acids. Trimming took off 0 bases at V and 5 bases at J, with 16 bases between the two ends. Seattle's enrolled individuals joined amid active infection and were then monitored longitudinally. The source is a woman in her 70s with COVID-19, enrolled during active disease. The sequencing sample was made of peripheral blood. This chain joins TRBV9 and TRBJ2-3; weak D call: TRBD2 (7 bases). The CDR3 bases are TGTGCCAGCAGCGTAGCTTCGGGGGGCATTGGAGATACGCAGTATTTT. It is translated as CASSVASGGIGDTQYF.